The rows below give T cell receptor beta chains drawn from one sample of a study of blood T cell repertoires in COVID-19. Using immunoSEQ multiplex PCR, the repertoire was profiled, and TCRdb retains in-frame clones only, with some absent. The table includes some 140,000 clones, about 80% detected once. The sequencing sample was made of PBMCs or T cells enriched from blood (not recorded which). The receptors derive from a man aged 50 or older who had recovered from COVID-19. Each CDR3 is given with its conserved first and last residue. A D gene is named only where the DNA matches it firmly. Expanded clones get a size class; other rows say once, few or many, or leave the size out.

v_call	clone_size	j_call	cdr3_length	d_call	cdr3_nt	cdr3_aa
TRBV6-4	NA	TRBJ2-6	17	TRBD1	TGTGCCAGCAGCAGTGGACAGGGGGCATCTGGGGCCAACGTCCTGACTTTC	CASSSGQGASGANVLTF
TRBV29-1	NA	TRBJ2-5	12	NA	TGCAGCGTTGGGAGAATCCCCGAGACCCAGTACTTC	CSVGRIPETQYF
TRBV2	NA	TRBJ2-3	14	NA	TGTGCCAGCAAAACTACAGGGGGGGCAGATACGCAGTATTTT	CASKTTGGADTQYF
TRBV5-1	NA	TRBJ1-1	12	NA	TGCGCCAGCAGCTTGGTAGGGGATGAAGCTTTCTTT	CASSLVGDEAFF
TRBV4-3	NA	TRBJ2-2	18	TRBD2	TGCGCCAGCAGCCAGAGCCCGGCCGGCGGGGGGGCCGTCGGGGAGCTGTTTTTT	CASSQSPAGGGAVGELFF
TRBV2	NA	TRBJ1-2	12	NA	TGTGCCAGCAGTCAGGGGCCCTATGGCTACACCTTC	CASSQGPYGYTF
TRBV5-1	NA	TRBJ2-3	14	TRBD1	TGCGCCAGCACCAGGGACAGCAACACAGATACGCAGTATTTT	CASTRDSNTDTQYF
TRBV7-6	NA	TRBJ1-3	15	TRBD1	TGTGCCAGCAGCAAAAGGACAGGGGATGGAAACACCATATATTTT	CASSKRTGDGNTIYF
TRBV4-3	NA	TRBJ1-3	16	TRBD1	TGCGCCAGCAGCCTTTCGGACAGGAGCTCTGGAAACACCATATATTTT	CASSLSDRSSGNTIYF
TRBV27	NA	TRBJ1-1	13	NA	TGTGCCAGCGAAGGGGCTGGGGACACTGAAGCTTTCTTT	CASEGAGDTEAFF
TRBV6-1	NA	TRBJ2-5	13	TRBD2	TGTGCCAGCAGGGACGGCGGGGGGGGCACCCAGTACTTC	CASRDGGGGTQYF
TRBV2	NA	TRBJ1-2	13	TRBD1	TGTGCCGAAGGAGGGGGCGCTGGGTATGGCTACACCTTC	CAEGGGAGYGYTF
TRBV2	NA	TRBJ1-5	15	TRBD1	TGTGCCAGCAGCGTACGACAGGGTCCCAATCAGCCCCAGCATTTT	CASSVRQGPNQPQHF
TRBV15	few	TRBJ1-2	13	TRBD1	TGTGCCACCACAACTCCTGGACAGGCAGGCTACACCTTC	CATTTPGQAGYTF
TRBV7-2	once	TRBJ2-7	14	TRBD1	TGTGCCAGCAGCCGGACAGGTGGAGCCTACGAGCAGTACTTC	CASSRTGGAYEQYF
TRBV10-3	NA	TRBJ2-6	17	NA	TGTGCCATCAGTAACCCCGGGACACGTTCTGGGGCCAACGTCCTGACTTTC	CAISNPGTRSGANVLTF
TRBV9	few	TRBJ1-2	15	TRBD1	TGTGCCAGCAGCGTAGAGACAGGGGCTAACTATGGCTACACCTTC	CASSVETGANYGYTF
TRBV11-3	few	TRBJ2-2	17	NA	TGTGCCAGCAGCTTAGGGAGATCATCCCGGAACACCGGGGAGCTGTTTTTT	CASSLGRSSRNTGELFF
TRBV20-1	NA	TRBJ1-1	15	TRBD1	TGCAGTGCTAGTCGGGACAGGGAAAGGTACACTGAAGCTTTCTTT	CSASRDRERYTEAFF
TRBV18	NA	TRBJ1-5	14	NA	TGTGCCAGCTCGCCCCGGGACTTGAATCAGCCCCAGCATTTT	CASSPRDLNQPQHF
TRBV5-8	NA	TRBJ2-5	13	NA	TGTGCCAGCAGCGTGGACAGAAAAGAGACCCAGTACTTC	CASSVDRKETQYF
TRBV20-1	NA	TRBJ1-2	12	NA	TGCAGTGCTAGTCAGTATTCCTATGGCTACACCTTC	CSASQYSYGYTF
TRBV6-4	NA	TRBJ1-1	14	TRBD1	TGTGCCAGCAGTGCCGGACAGGGGGACACTGAAGCTTTCTTT	CASSAGQGDTEAFF
TRBV28	NA	TRBJ2-7	14	TRBD2	TGTGCCAGCAGTTTCGGCGGGGGATACTACGAGCAGTACTTC	CASSFGGGYYEQYF
TRBV7-2	NA	TRBJ1-2	14	NA	TGTGCCAGCAGCTTAGGGTTAGCTAACTATGGCTACACCTTC	CASSLGLANYGYTF
TRBV6-5	NA	TRBJ1-1	15	NA	TGTGCCAGCAGTTACTCGGCAGGGGCGGTCACTGAAGCTTTCTTT	CASSYSAGAVTEAFF
TRBV5-1	many	TRBJ2-3	15	NA	TGCGCCAGCAGCCCGAGGGACTCCCCATCAGATACGCAGTATTTT	CASSPRDSPSDTQYF
TRBV2	NA	TRBJ2-2	13	NA	TGTGCCAGCAGTTGGGCCCTCACCGGGGAGCTGTTTTTT	CASSWALTGELFF
TRBV7-6	NA	TRBJ2-3	16	TRBD2	TGTGCCAGCAGCTTTTTGAGCGGGGGGGGCAGGGATACGCAGTATTTT	CASSFLSGGGRDTQYF